This is a list of T cell receptor beta chains from one sample in a study of blood T cells in healthy people across ages. TCRdb used MiXCR to reprocess the 5' RACE reads, holding one entry per CDR3 protein. The sample holds about 1.4 million distinct CDR3 sequences, roughly 64% seen once. Material for sequencing was blood. Receptors originate from a man between 18 and 35 years old in good health. Both conserved end residues are part of each CDR3. D genes are given only for firm matches. Rows give clone size only sometimes, using once, few, many, or a class for an expanded clone.

j_gene: TRBJ2-5; abundance: few; d_gene: TRBD1; v_gene: TRBV4-2; CDR3nt: TGTGCCAGCAAACAATCTGGGACAGGGGAAGGTGAGACCCAGTACTTC; CDR3aa: CASKQSGTGEGETQYF
j_gene: TRBJ2-3; abundance: NA; d_gene: TRBD2; v_gene: TRBV5-1; CDR3nt: TGCGCCAGCAGCCGAATCACTAGCGGGAGCACAGATACGCAGTATTTT; CDR3aa: CASSRITSGSTDTQYF
j_gene: TRBJ2-3; abundance: NA; d_gene: NA; v_gene: TRBV3-1; CDR3nt: TGTGCCAGCAGCCCGCCCTTGGGGCGGCTCACAGATACGCAGTATTTT; CDR3aa: CASSPPLGRLTDTQYF
j_gene: TRBJ2-5; abundance: few; d_gene: NA; v_gene: TRBV15; CDR3nt: TGTGCCACCAGCAGAGATGTGGGGCAAGAGACCCAGTACTTC; CDR3aa: CATSRDVGQETQYF
j_gene: TRBJ2-1; abundance: NA; d_gene: TRBD2; v_gene: TRBV6-1; CDR3nt: TGTGCCAGCAGCCCTCCTAGCGGGACCTCCTACAATGAGCAGTTCTTC; CDR3aa: CASSPPSGTSYNEQFF
j_gene: TRBJ2-3; abundance: once; d_gene: NA; v_gene: TRBV6-2/TRBV6-3; CDR3nt: TGTGCCAGCAGGGGGGGCGTCGCATTGGGTACGCAGTATTTT; CDR3aa: CASRGGVALGTQYF
j_gene: TRBJ1-2; abundance: few; d_gene: NA; v_gene: TRBV28; CDR3nt: TGTGCCAGCAGTGGTCCTAGCTATGGCTACACCTTC; CDR3aa: CASSGPSYGYTF
j_gene: TRBJ1-2; abundance: NA; d_gene: NA; v_gene: TRBV7-9; CDR3nt: TGTGCCAGCAGCTCCCGGGACACATACTATGGCTACACCTTC; CDR3aa: CASSSRDTYYGYTF
j_gene: TRBJ1-1; abundance: NA; d_gene: NA; v_gene: TRBV29-1; CDR3nt: TGCAGCGTCCACGGGCAGCTGAACACTGAAGCTTTCTTT; CDR3aa: CSVHGQLNTEAFF
j_gene: TRBJ1-5; abundance: NA; d_gene: NA; v_gene: TRBV4-1; CDR3nt: TGCGCCAGCAGCCACGAGACAGAATTACTTCAGCCCCAGCATTTT; CDR3aa: CASSHETELLQPQHF
j_gene: TRBJ2-6; abundance: many; d_gene: NA; v_gene: TRBV7-2; CDR3nt: TGTGCCAGCAGTCGACAGTCTGGGGCCAACGTCCTGACTTTC; CDR3aa: CASSRQSGANVLTF
j_gene: TRBJ2-7; abundance: NA; d_gene: NA; v_gene: TRBV20-1; CDR3nt: TGCAGTGCTAAGTCGGCGGCCGACTACGAGCAGTACTTC; CDR3aa: CSAKSAADYEQYF
j_gene: TRBJ2-1; abundance: NA; d_gene: NA; v_gene: TRBV25-1; CDR3nt: TGTGCCAGCAGTGCCGGACGTTACAATGAGCAGTTCTTC; CDR3aa: CASSAGRYNEQFF
j_gene: TRBJ2-7; abundance: NA; d_gene: NA; v_gene: TRBV11-2; CDR3nt: TGTGCCAGCAGCTCGTTTCGCGTGGGGTTAAGCTCCTACGAGCAGTACTTC; CDR3aa: CASSSFRVGLSSYEQYF
j_gene: TRBJ2-3; abundance: few; d_gene: NA; v_gene: TRBV12-3/TRBV12-4; CDR3nt: TGTGCCAGCAGTTTAGACGGAGTGGGGCAGTATTTT; CDR3aa: CASSLDGVGQYF
j_gene: TRBJ1-2; abundance: NA; d_gene: NA; v_gene: TRBV29-1; CDR3nt: TGCAGCGTTGCGAAGACAGGAAACTATGGCTACACCTTC; CDR3aa: CSVAKTGNYGYTF
j_gene: TRBJ1-1; abundance: NA; d_gene: NA; v_gene: TRBV20-1; CDR3nt: TGCAGTGCTAGTTTAGGGTCGCCTGAAACTTTCTTT; CDR3aa: CSASLGSPETFF
j_gene: TRBJ1-1; abundance: NA; d_gene: NA; v_gene: TRBV30; CDR3nt: TGTGCCTGGAATGGGGGGAACACTGAAGCTTTCTTT; CDR3aa: CAWNGGNTEAFF
j_gene: TRBJ2-7; abundance: NA; d_gene: NA; v_gene: TRBV18; CDR3nt: TGTGCCAGCTCACCTACAAAAAAGGGGTTTTACGAGCAGTACTTC; CDR3aa: CASSPTKKGFYEQYF
j_gene: TRBJ1-1; abundance: NA; d_gene: NA; v_gene: TRBV10-3; CDR3nt: TGTGCCATCAGTGAGGAGGGGCGGAACACTGAAGCTTTCTTT; CDR3aa: CAISEEGRNTEAFF
j_gene: TRBJ2-5; abundance: NA; d_gene: TRBD2; v_gene: TRBV12-3/TRBV12-4; CDR3nt: TGTGCCAGCAGTGCCTTAGCGGGGGGTGTAGAGACCCAGTACTTC; CDR3aa: CASSALAGGVETQYF
j_gene: TRBJ2-7; abundance: NA; d_gene: TRBD2; v_gene: TRBV4-1; CDR3nt: TGCGCCAGCAGCCTTCGGACTAGCGGGCGTTACGAGCAGTACTTC; CDR3aa: CASSLRTSGRYEQYF
j_gene: TRBJ2-7; abundance: few; d_gene: NA; v_gene: TRBV4-3; CDR3nt: TGCGCCAGCAGCCAAGGGACTGAGGCCGGCTACGAGCAGTACTTC; CDR3aa: CASSQGTEAGYEQYF
j_gene: TRBJ1-2; abundance: NA; d_gene: NA; v_gene: TRBV12-3/TRBV12-4; CDR3nt: TGTGCCAGCAGTTCGTTGGAGGGCAGCAATCTCTATGGCTACACCTTC; CDR3aa: CASSSLEGSNLYGYTF
j_gene: TRBJ2-7; abundance: NA; d_gene: NA; v_gene: TRBV20-1; CDR3nt: TGCAGCATATCGGGGGCGTTCTACGAGCAGTACTTC; CDR3aa: CSISGAFYEQYF
j_gene: TRBJ2-7; abundance: NA; d_gene: TRBD2; v_gene: TRBV4-1; CDR3nt: TGCGCCAGCAGCCAAGTCGGACTAGCGGAAGGCGAGCAGTACTTC; CDR3aa: CASSQVGLAEGEQYF
j_gene: TRBJ1-1; abundance: NA; d_gene: NA; v_gene: TRBV3-1; CDR3nt: TGTGCCAGCAGTGGACATGGAAGGGAAGCTTTCTTT; CDR3aa: CASSGHGREAFF
j_gene: TRBJ2-1; abundance: few; d_gene: TRBD1; v_gene: TRBV6-4; CDR3nt: TGTGCCAGCAGTGACGCCACTGACAGGGGTAGCGGAGCTAACTCCTACAATGAGCAGTTCTTC; CDR3aa: CASSDATDRGSGANSYNEQFF
j_gene: TRBJ2-1; abundance: NA; d_gene: NA; v_gene: TRBV4-3; CDR3nt: TGCGCCAGCAACTTGGCTCCGACTTACAATGAGCAGTTCTTC; CDR3aa: CASNLAPTYNEQFF
j_gene: TRBJ2-3; abundance: few; d_gene: NA; v_gene: TRBV27; CDR3nt: TGTGCCAGCAGTTTAATCGGGGGGCCCACAGATACGCAGTATTTT; CDR3aa: CASSLIGGPTDTQYF
j_gene: TRBJ2-7; abundance: few; d_gene: TRBD1; v_gene: TRBV4-3; CDR3nt: TGCGCCAGCAGCCAAGATGGGACAGGGAAGGAGCAGTACTTC; CDR3aa: CASSQDGTGKEQYF
j_gene: TRBJ2-1; abundance: NA; d_gene: TRBD2; v_gene: TRBV9; CDR3nt: TGTGCCAGCAGCTCCCGGACTAGCGGGGCCCTGAGCTCCTACAATGAGCAGTTCTTC; CDR3aa: CASSSRTSGALSSYNEQFF
j_gene: TRBJ2-7; abundance: NA; d_gene: NA; v_gene: TRBV7-6; CDR3nt: TGTGCCAGCAGCTTAGCGCGGGGGCGAATGAACGAGCAGTACTTC; CDR3aa: CASSLARGRMNEQYF
j_gene: TRBJ2-3; abundance: NA; d_gene: TRBD2; v_gene: TRBV14; CDR3nt: TGTGCCAGCAGCCTGTATAGCGGGAGTCCCACAGATACGCAGTATTTT; CDR3aa: CASSLYSGSPTDTQYF
j_gene: TRBJ2-1; abundance: once; d_gene: TRBD1; v_gene: TRBV4-1; CDR3nt: TGCGCCAGCAGCCAAGCGGACAGGGGCTACAATGAGCAGTTCTTC; CDR3aa: CASSQADRGYNEQFF
j_gene: TRBJ2-1; abundance: few; d_gene: NA; v_gene: TRBV5-5; CDR3nt: TGTGCCAGCAGCTTGTATGGGCTAGCGATTTACAATGAGCAGTTCTTC; CDR3aa: CASSLYGLAIYNEQFF
j_gene: TRBJ1-2; abundance: NA; d_gene: NA; v_gene: TRBV14; CDR3nt: TGTGCCAGCAGCCTTCAGACGACAGCGGCTGGCTACACCTTC; CDR3aa: CASSLQTTAAGYTF
j_gene: TRBJ2-3; abundance: NA; d_gene: NA; v_gene: TRBV6-2/TRBV6-3; CDR3nt: TGTGCCAGCAAACCCTGGGACGGGCAAATCACAGATACGCAGTATTTT; CDR3aa: CASKPWDGQITDTQYF
j_gene: TRBJ2-7; abundance: NA; d_gene: TRBD2; v_gene: TRBV28; CDR3nt: TGTGCCAGCAACATCCAGCGGGGACTAGGTCAAGGGACTCACGAGCAGTACTTC; CDR3aa: CASNIQRGLGQGTHEQYF
j_gene: TRBJ1-2; abundance: NA; d_gene: NA; v_gene: TRBV6-2/TRBV6-3; CDR3nt: TGTGCCAGCAGTTACCTTCTACGACCACATTATGGCTACACCTTC; CDR3aa: CASSYLLRPHYGYTF
j_gene: TRBJ2-5; abundance: NA; d_gene: NA; v_gene: TRBV2; CDR3nt: TGTGCCAGCAGTGAAGCGTCAGGGATCAAAGCAGGAGAGACCCAGTACTTC; CDR3aa: CASSEASGIKAGETQYF
j_gene: TRBJ2-3; abundance: NA; d_gene: NA; v_gene: TRBV4-1; CDR3nt: TGCGCCAGCAGCCAAGTTTTCCTGACAGAAGGGCTGAACACAGATACGCAGTATTTT; CDR3aa: CASSQVFLTEGLNTDTQYF
j_gene: TRBJ1-2; abundance: NA; d_gene: NA; v_gene: TRBV29-1; CDR3nt: TGCAGCGCCCGGGGGAGGGAGGGTGGCTACACCTTC; CDR3aa: CSARGREGGYTF
j_gene: TRBJ2-5; abundance: few; d_gene: NA; v_gene: TRBV12-3/TRBV12-4; CDR3nt: TGTGCCAGCAGTGCGTACGTCGGGGACCCAGAGACCCAGTACTTC; CDR3aa: CASSAYVGDPETQYF
j_gene: TRBJ2-1; abundance: NA; d_gene: NA; v_gene: TRBV10-1; CDR3nt: TGCGCCAGCAGCGAGACAAGATTGGAGATTGAGAACAATGAGCAGTTCTTC; CDR3aa: CASSETRLEIENNEQFF
j_gene: TRBJ2-7; abundance: NA; d_gene: TRBD2; v_gene: TRBV20-1; CDR3nt: TGCAGTGCTAGAGTTAGAGCGGGGGGCCGATACTACGAGCAGTACTTC; CDR3aa: CSARVRAGGRYYEQYF
j_gene: TRBJ2-7; abundance: few; d_gene: NA; v_gene: TRBV21-1; CDR3nt: TGTGCCAGCAGCGTCCGACAGGGTCCCTCCTACGAGCAGTACTTC; CDR3aa: CASSVRQGPSYEQYF
j_gene: TRBJ2-1; abundance: NA; d_gene: TRBD2; v_gene: TRBV6-2/TRBV6-3; CDR3nt: TGTGCCAGCATCTCCTTAGGACTAGCGGGGAACAATGAGCAGTTCTTC; CDR3aa: CASISLGLAGNNEQFF
j_gene: TRBJ1-1; abundance: NA; d_gene: TRBD1; v_gene: TRBV5-5; CDR3nt: TGTGCCAGCAGGCGGCAGGGGGAAATATCCACTGAAGCTTTCTTT; CDR3aa: CASRRQGEISTEAFF
j_gene: TRBJ1-2; abundance: few; d_gene: TRBD1; v_gene: TRBV4-3; CDR3nt: TGCGCCAGCAGCCAAGATCTCCAGGGGGCAGCTTCTAGCTATGGCTACACCTTC; CDR3aa: CASSQDLQGAASSYGYTF